This T cell receptor beta chain was sequenced for a study of CD8 T cells in ankylosing spondylitis. Findings of the study overall: Disease-linked clones were found to be CD8+ and relatively rare in peripheral blood. Disease-associated clones were reportedly significantly overrepresented in matched ankylosing spondylitis synovial fluid. Ankylosing spondylitis blood appeared to carry a characteristic TCR beta motif of under ten highly homologous variants.

This clonotype was seen many times. Its antigen remains unknown. MiXCR, applied by TCRdb to the 5' RACE reads, yields one record per CDR3 protein. This sample yields 250,000 to 400,000 distinct CDR3 sequences, of which 11% are seen a single time; roughly 9% belongs to the top ten. Germline-derived CDR1 and CDR2 are KGHDR and SFDVKD. Deletions cut 2 bases from V and 8 bases from J, with 8 bases between. The CDR3 runs to 12 residues. The source material was blood, either unsorted or a sorted T cell fraction (not recorded which). This receptor was taken from a female donor with ankylosing spondylitis or in good health (not recorded which). This sequence joins TRBV24-1 and TRBJ1-2, with unresolved D. CDR3 sequence (DNA): TGTGCCACCAGTGATTCTTCCAGGGGCTACACCTTC. This translates into CATSDSSRGYTF.